A single sample gave rise to the 15 T cell receptor beta chains below, sequenced in a study of T cells after posttransplantation cyclophosphamide. TCRdb keeps only in-frame clones here, not all; method: immunoSEQ multiplex PCR. Captured here are roughly 41,000 clones, none seen once; the top ten comprise over 5.5%. What was sequenced was PBMCs. The receptors originated from a young man in good health and a related stem cell transplant donor.

This clone occurred many times. V gene TRBV28 combines with J gene TRBJ1-3, with 7 nucleotides matching TRBD1. Germline CDR1 is MDHEN and CDR2 is SYDVKM. The V and J ends lost 4 bases and 0 bases, in that order; junction bases with no gene match: 6. CDR3 size: 16 residues. CDR3 residues: CASSSPGTASGNTIYF. CDR3 nucleotide sequence: TGTGCCAGCAGTTCCCCCGGGACAGCCTCTGGAAACACCATATATTTT.

This clone was observed many times. The chain employs TRBV20-1 and TRBJ1-1; D not resolved. Looked up from germline, CDR1 is DFQATT and CDR2 is SNEGSKA (reference sequence). The CDR3 length is 11 residues. V was trimmed by 7 bases and J by 3 bases, leaving 9 bases between them. CDR3: CSGQEYTEAFF. CDR3 in DNA: TGCAGTGGGCAGGAATACACTGAAGCTTTCTTT.

This clone has more than one count but fewer than ten. This chain links TRBV24-1 with TRBJ2-1; D unresolved. The CDR3 covers 14 residues. Between the trimmed V and J ends, which lost 7 bases and 10 bases, there was a span of 19 bases. Per the germline V gene, CDR1 is KGHDR and CDR2 is SFDVKD. The CDR3 coding sequence is TGTGCCACCAGCTCCCCAGGCCGCCTTGCCGAGCAGTTCTTC. It codes for CATSSPGRLAEQFF.

Many counts were recorded for this clone. DNA of the CDR3: TGTGCCACCAGTGATTGGGGACTAGCGGGGGCCGGCTACGAGCAGTACTTC. Amino acid sequence: CATSDWGLAGAGYEQYF. The chain carries TRBV24-1 and TRBJ2-7, with TRBD2 matching over 14 bases. The CDR3 loop spans 17 amino acids. Germline CDR1 KGHDR, CDR2 SFDVKD. Trimming removed 2 bases from V and 3 bases from J; junction bases left unmatched: 5.

This clone was recorded at least ten times. This chain uses TRBV12-3 or TRBV12-4 with TRBJ1-1; perhaps TRBD1 as D (6 bases). CDR3 length equals 13 residues. The V and J ends lost 8 bases and 10 bases respectively, with 20 bases between them. The CDR3 nucleotides read TGTGCCAGCGGTACCGGGACAAATGTGAGAGCTTTCTTT. Protein sequence: CASGTGTNVRAFF.

The chain recombines TRBV7-2 with TRBJ1-1, with D possibly matching TRBD1 (5 bases). The length of the CDR3 is 15 residues. V was shortened by 8 bases and J by 3 bases, with 19 bases between the two germline ends. The germline CDR1 and CDR2 sequences are SGHTA and FQGNSA. The DNA for the CDR3 is TGTGCCAGCTCCCGGGACCCCACGGGGGACACTGAAGCTTTCTTT. The encoded protein is CASSRDPTGDTEAFF.

This clone was seen at least ten times. The CDR3 loop is CASSNRVMVGEQFF. The CDR3 DNA reads TGTGCCAGTAGTAATAGGGTAATGGTGGGTGAGCAGTTCTTC. The J gene is TRBJ2-1, the V gene TRBV19; D is undetermined. V was clipped by 4 bases and J by 9 bases, with 16 bases between them. The germline V gene has CDR1 LNHDA and CDR2 SQIVND (reference sequence). The CDR3 is 14 amino acids.

This clone was detected ten times or more. J is TRBJ1-1 and V is TRBV5-1; 8 positions agree with TRBD1. J gave up 5 bases and V 1 base, and 7 bases lay outside the gene matches. CDR1 and CDR2 (germline): SGHRS, YFSETQ. The CDR3 consists of 15 residues. The CDR3 loop reads CASSLNTGGLTEAFF. The CDR3 nucleotides are TGCGCCAGCAGCTTGAATACAGGGGGACTTACTGAAGCTTTCTTT.

At least ten counts were recorded for this clone. The genes are TRBV4-1 and TRBJ2-1; a weak D match, TRBD2 (6 bases). The CDR3 covers 15 residues. Germline CDR1 is MGHRA and CDR2 is YSYEKL. Trimming took off 0 bases at V and 8 bases at J, with 14 bases between the two ends. The CDR3 sequence: CASSQEGTPPDEQFF. The CDR3 DNA sequence: TGCGCCAGCAGCCAAGAAGGGACTCCACCCGATGAGCAGTTCTTC.

This clone was counted at least ten times. Written as DNA, the CDR3 is TGTGCCAGCAGTCAGGGACAATCGAACACCGGGGAGCTGTTTTTT. As protein: CASSQGQSNTGELFF. The V call is TRBV11-2, the J call TRBJ2-2, with a weak D call TRBD1 (6 bases). The V gene lost 6 bases and the J gene lost 0 bases, with 11 bases spanning the gap. Germline V gives CDR1 SGHAT, CDR2 FQNNGV. The CDR3 covers 15 residues.

This clone has ten or more counts. V and J are TRBV25-1 and TRBJ2-7; D might be TRBD1 (6 bases). Germline CDR1 MGHDK, CDR2 SYGVNS. Trimming removed 1 base from V and 4 bases from J, with 14 bases in between. The CDR3 has 15 amino acids. CDR3 DNA sequence: TGTGCCAGCAGTGAATCAGGGGTTTTACGATACGAGCAGTACTTC. Protein: CASSESGVLRYEQYF.

There are many counts of this clone. The genes are TRBV27 and TRBJ2-1; D is unclear. The V gene's germline CDR1 is MNHEY and CDR2 SMNVEV (reference sequence). The CDR3 has 16 residues. V lost 6 bases and J lost 0, with 15 bases in between. For the CDR3, the DNA is TGTGCCAGCAGAGAAGCCCCCCCGAGCTCCTACAATGAGCAGTTCTTC. It yields the protein CASREAPPSSYNEQFF.

This clone was counted many times. The V gene is TRBV6-2 or TRBV6-3, the J gene TRBJ1-2; D is ambiguous. Germline CDR1 reads MNHEY; CDR2 reads SVGEGT. The CDR3 has 11 amino acids. V shed 6 bases and J shed 0 bases, with 2 bases lying between them. The CDR3 spells CASSANYGYTF. CDR3 DNA: TGTGCCAGCAGCGCTAACTATGGCTACACCTTC.

Ten or more counts support this clone. The gene calls are TRBV19 and TRBJ2-1, with 7 positions matching TRBD1. After removal of 1 base from V and 7 bases from J, the junction contained 13 bases not matched to a gene. CDR3 length: 17 amino acids. Germline assignment: CDR1 LNHDA and CDR2 SQIVND (reference sequence). The CDR3 sequence: CASSIGGTDPPENEQFF. The CDR3 nucleotides are TGTGCCAGTAGTATAGGGGGGACAGATCCTCCCGAGAATGAGCAGTTCTTC.

This clone was seen many times. The rearrangement joins TRBV5-1 to TRBJ2-1, with 9 bases lining up with TRBD1. Germline V gene sequence: CDR1 SGHRS, CDR2 YFSETQ. This CDR3 has 14 amino acids. V gave up 0 bases and J gave up 7 bases; unmatched junction bases: 2. The CDR3 spells CASSLEDRGNEQFF. The CDR3 DNA reads TGCGCCAGCAGCTTGGAGGACAGGGGTAATGAGCAGTTCTTC. Together with reference TRBV5-1 and TRBJ2-1, the CDR3 gives the full variable domain: KAGVTQTPRYLIKTRGQQVTLSCSPISGHRSVSWYQQTPGQGLQFLFEYFSETQRNKGNFPGRFSGRQFSNSRSEMNVSTLELGDSALYLCASSLEDRGNEQFFGPGTRLTVL.